These 6 T cell receptor beta chains share one sample of origin, sequenced in a study of blood T cells in healthy people across ages. Using a J-beta primer mix together with a sample-barcoded 5' primer, a second PCR was run for roughly 6 to 12 cycles. Using its own MiXCR run on the 5' RACE reads, TCRdb lists one record per CDR3 protein. The data contain 600,000 to 900,000 distinct CDR3 sequences, about 26% of them singletons. These data also featured in a second study, about T cells of mothers and their children.

The sequenced material came from blood. The receptors derive from a boy aged 5-17 years in good health.

This clonotype was detected a few times. At one of its ends the junction is not consistent with the germline gene, which may arise from a read error. The chain employs TRBV27 and TRBJ2-5, with D possibly TRBD2 on 6 matching bases. Germline V gene sequence: CDR1 MNHEY, CDR2 SMNVEV (reference sequence). The CDR3 is 14 residues long. The CDR3 loop reads CASRELLAQGTQYF. CDR3 bases: TGTGCCAGCAGGGAACTGCTAGCGCAAGGGACCCAGTACTTC.

The CDR3 nucleotides read TGTGCCATCAGTGATCGGAGGGGTTTGGCTAATGAAAAACTGTTTTTT. Its translation: CAISDRRGLANEKLFF. This chain joins TRBV10-3 and TRBJ1-4, with D perhaps TRBD1 (5 bases). The CDR3 length is 16 residues. Germline V lookup: CDR1 ENHRY, CDR2 SYGVKD. The V end lost 3 bases, the J end lost 3 bases, and 14 bases lay between the germline ends.

This chain connects TRBV15 to TRBJ2-7, with D possibly matching TRBD1 (5 bases). The CDR3 is 15 amino acids. The germline CDR1 and CDR2 sequences are LNHNV and YYDKDF (reference sequence). V was trimmed by 0 bases and J by 3 bases, leaving 12 bases between them. CDR3 in DNA: TGTGCCACCAGCAGAGATAGGGGCCAGGGCTACGAGCAGTACTTC. Translating it yields CATSRDRGQGYEQYF.

The CDR3 spells CAINDTPGRISSGNTIYF. In nucleotides, the CDR3 is TGTGCCATCAATGACACCCCAGGAAGGATCTCGTCTGGAAACACCATATATTTT. The chain is built from TRBV10-3 and TRBJ1-3; D gene unclear. Germline values: CDR1 ENHRY, CDR2 SYGVKD. This CDR3 has 18 residues. Trimming shortened V by 7 bases and J by 1 base, and 23 bases separated the two germline ends.

J is TRBJ2-5 and V is TRBV6-5, with 8 bases matching TRBD2. The assigned J gene may be wrong: the sequence end matches TRBJ2-7 better. Germline V gene data show CDR1 as MNHEY and CDR2 as SVGAGI. The CDR3 totals 15 residues. The CDR3, as DNA: TGTGCCAGCAGCCCGGGGGGGGCAAGGGAGGACGAGCAGTACTTC. Residues: CASSPGGAREDEQYF.

This clonotype was recorded a few times. The J gene is TRBJ2-7, the V gene TRBV4-1; possibly TRBD1 for D (6 bases). The CDR3 sequence is 15 residues long. Trimming removed 3 bases at V and 6 bases at J, with 18 bases between. Germline CDR1 reads MGHRA; CDR2 reads YSYEKL. The CDR3 sequence is CASSQRQVPSAEQYF. CDR3 in DNA: TGCGCCAGCAGCCAGCGACAGGTACCCTCCGCCGAGCAGTACTTC.